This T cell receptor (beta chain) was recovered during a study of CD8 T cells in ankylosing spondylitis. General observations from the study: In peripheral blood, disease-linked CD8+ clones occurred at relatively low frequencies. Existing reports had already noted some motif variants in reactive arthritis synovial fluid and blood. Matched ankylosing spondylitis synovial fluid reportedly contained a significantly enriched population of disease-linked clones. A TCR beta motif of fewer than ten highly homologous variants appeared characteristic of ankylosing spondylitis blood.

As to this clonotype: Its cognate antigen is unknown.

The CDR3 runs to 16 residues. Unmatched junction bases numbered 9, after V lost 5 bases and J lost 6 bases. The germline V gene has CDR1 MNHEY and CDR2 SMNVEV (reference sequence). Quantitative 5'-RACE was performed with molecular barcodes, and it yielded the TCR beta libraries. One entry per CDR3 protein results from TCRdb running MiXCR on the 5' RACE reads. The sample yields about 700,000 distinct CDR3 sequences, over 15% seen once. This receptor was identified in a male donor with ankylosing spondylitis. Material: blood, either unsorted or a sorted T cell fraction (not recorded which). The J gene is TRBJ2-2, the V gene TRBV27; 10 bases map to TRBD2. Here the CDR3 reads CASSLSAGGPAGELFF. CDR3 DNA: TGTGCCAGCAGTCTCTCAGCGGGAGGGCCGGCCGGGGAGCTGTTTTTT.